The sequence of this TCR beta chain was determined in a study of cytomegalovirus exposure and HLA in healthy donors. Notes on the study in general: V- and J-gene trimming in TCR beta was tied to a missense DCLRE1C variant by an analysis performed later.

A note on this clone: Its antigen is currently unknown. At one boundary the junction diverges from the germline segment, which might be a read error.

Germline CDR1 SEHNR, CDR2 FQNEAQ (reference sequence). This CDR3 contains 12 residues. The study ran its PCR with 60 Vbeta and 13 Jbeta primers. Data came from immunoSEQ multiplex PCR; TCRdb stores just in-frame clones and leaves some out. The table shows about 170,000 clones, with about four fifths occurring only once. The receptor was isolated from a woman aged 50 to 65 in good health and CMV-seronegative. The specimen sequenced was PBMCs. The chain employs TRBV7-9 and TRBJ1-5; D remains ambiguous. The chain's CDR3 is CSSSRDDQPQHF. The DNA for the CDR3 is TGTTCCAGCAGCCGGGATGATCAGCCCCAGCATTTT.